The rows below give T cell receptor beta chains drawn from one sample of a study of cytomegalovirus exposure and HLA in healthy donors. The repertoire was sequenced with immunoSEQ multiplex PCR; TCRdb's copy has only in-frame clones and lacks some. The sample comprises under 250,000 clones, about 87% of which are singletons, and less than 3% rests with the top ten. The sequenced sample was PBMCs. These receptors came from a man younger than 30 in good health and CMV-seronegative. CDR3s include the opening cysteine and the closing phenylalanine or tryptophan. D genes are given only for firm matches. Clone size is stated in some rows and not others, as once, few, many or a class when expanded.

v_gene: TRBV28; abundance: -; d_gene: -; j_gene: TRBJ2-7; CDR3aa: CASSSPSRGRKNEQYF; CDR3nt: TGTGCCAGCAGTTCTCCCAGCCGGGGGAGAAAGAACGAGCAGTACTTC
v_gene: TRBV18; abundance: -; d_gene: -; j_gene: TRBJ1-2; CDR3aa: CASSIADRGGGYTF; CDR3nt: TGTGCCAGCTCAATTGCGGACAGAGGTGGGGGCTACACCTTC
v_gene: TRBV18; abundance: -; d_gene: TRBD1; j_gene: TRBJ1-4; CDR3aa: CASSPPRDRVVLGEKLFF; CDR3nt: TGTGCCAGCTCACCACCCCGCGACAGGGTGGTCTTGGGTGAAAAACTGTTTTTT
v_gene: TRBV15; abundance: -; d_gene: -; j_gene: TRBJ1-6; CDR3aa: CATSGGGGTIRSPLHF; CDR3nt: TGTGCCACCAGCGGGGGCGGCGGGACTATAAGGTCACCCCTCCACTTT
v_gene: TRBV11-2; abundance: -; d_gene: TRBD1; j_gene: TRBJ2-7; CDR3aa: CASRRTGPYEQYF; CDR3nt: TGTGCCAGCAGAAGGACAGGACCCTACGAGCAGTACTTC
v_gene: TRBV19; abundance: -; d_gene: -; j_gene: TRBJ2-7; CDR3aa: CASSIVGGNEQYF; CDR3nt: TGTGCCAGTAGTATCGTAGGCGGGAACGAGCAGTACTTC
v_gene: TRBV29-1; abundance: few; d_gene: TRBD1; j_gene: TRBJ2-5; CDR3aa: CSVGQGQETQYF; CDR3nt: TGCAGCGTTGGACAGGGGCAAGAGACCCAGTACTTC
v_gene: TRBV5-5; abundance: -; d_gene: TRBD1; j_gene: TRBJ2-7; CDR3aa: CASSLAGQDVGEQYF; CDR3nt: TGTGCCAGCAGCTTGGCCGGACAGGATGTGGGCGAGCAGTACTTC
v_gene: TRBV28; abundance: -; d_gene: TRBD2; j_gene: TRBJ2-7; CDR3aa: CASSSTGPGGLAGVHEQYF; CDR3nt: TGTGCCAGCAGCTCGACCGGACCCGGAGGGCTAGCGGGAGTCCACGAGCAGTACTTC
v_gene: TRBV30; abundance: -; d_gene: TRBD1; j_gene: TRBJ2-7; CDR3aa: CAWSAEGQLRDEQYF; CDR3nt: TGTGCCTGGTCCGCAGAGGGACAGCTCCGGGACGAGCAGTACTTC
v_gene: TRBV7-8; abundance: -; d_gene: -; j_gene: TRBJ1-1; CDR3aa: CASSLRGVNTEAFF; CDR3nt: TGTGCCAGCAGCTTACGGGGAGTGAACACTGAAGCTTTCTTT
v_gene: TRBV4-2; abundance: -; d_gene: -; j_gene: TRBJ2-2; CDR3aa: CASSQDRGISSGELFF; CDR3nt: TGTGCCAGCAGCCAAGACAGGGGAATCAGTTCCGGGGAGCTGTTTTTT
v_gene: TRBV5-5; abundance: few; d_gene: -; j_gene: TRBJ2-3; CDR3aa: CASSQQGPGIDTQYF; CDR3nt: TGTGCCAGCAGCCAACAGGGTCCGGGGATAGATACGCAGTATTTT
v_gene: TRBV4-2; abundance: -; d_gene: -; j_gene: TRBJ2-1; CDR3aa: CASSQDGQPNNEQFF; CDR3nt: TGTGCCAGCAGCCAAGATGGGCAGCCTAACAATGAGCAGTTCTTC
v_gene: TRBV9; abundance: -; d_gene: -; j_gene: TRBJ2-3; CDR3aa: CASSVDPSPDTQYF; CDR3nt: TGTGCCAGCAGCGTAGATCCTAGCCCAGATACGCAGTATTTT
v_gene: TRBV28; abundance: -; d_gene: TRBD1; j_gene: TRBJ1-2; CDR3aa: CASSHHQGQGNYGYTF; CDR3nt: TGTGCCAGCAGCCACCACCAGGGACAGGGTAACTATGGCTACACCTTC